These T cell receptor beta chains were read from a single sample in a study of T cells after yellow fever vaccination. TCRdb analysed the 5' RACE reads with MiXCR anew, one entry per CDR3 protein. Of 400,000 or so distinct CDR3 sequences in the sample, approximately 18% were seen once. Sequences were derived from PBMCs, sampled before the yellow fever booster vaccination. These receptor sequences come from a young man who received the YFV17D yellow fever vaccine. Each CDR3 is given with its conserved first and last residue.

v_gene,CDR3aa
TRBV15,CATSRDGGDQETQYF
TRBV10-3,CAIRGQSEAFF
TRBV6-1,CASSRLRGSSYEQYF
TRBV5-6,CASSEGHSETQYF
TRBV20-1,CSARDRVISDTQYF
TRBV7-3,CASSLFSGRGVDTQYF
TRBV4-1,CASSHSLGRDTEAFF
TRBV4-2,CASTGELGQGPQHF
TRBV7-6,CASSLLGVQGQETQYF
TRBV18,CASSLPGQAVRNTIYF
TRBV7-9,CASSSPQYNLLDYGYTF
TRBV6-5,CASSPSGGLGAFF
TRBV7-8,CASSLRQAKVEQFF
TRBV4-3,CASSQEAESYNSPLHF
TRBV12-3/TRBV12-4,CASSSVTGGRSPLHF
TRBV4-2,CASSPGGSPNYGYTF
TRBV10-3,CAIRMGPNTEAFF
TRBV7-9,CACGTGGADTQYF